Shown below are 7 T cell receptor beta chains from a single sample sequenced in a study of tumour-infiltrating T cells in Burkitt lymphoma (dated by TCRdb to about 2020). Preparation of the library involved the immunoSEQ multiplex PCR assay. The table was pulled from immuneACCESS by TCRdb, which kept in-frame rearrangements only. Such tables lose some clones; where checked, under half of the loss comes from unresolved V genes, and the rest has no known cause. The sample table lists some 5,000 clones, 13% of them with a count of one. Of the sample, approximately 25% is held by the ten largest clones. Sample: tumor tissue. The receptors originated from a human donor with Burkitt lymphoma.

The chain joins TRBV28 to TRBJ2-1, with D possibly being TRBD1 (5 bases). Germline V gives CDR1 MDHEN, CDR2 SYDVKM. The CDR3 contains 13 residues. V lost 1 base and J lost 7, with 8 bases in between. The CDR3 loop reads CASSLFPGNEQFF. In DNA form, the CDR3 reads TGTGCCAGCAGTTTATTCCCAGGGAATGAGCAGTTCTTC. Using reference TRBV28 and TRBJ2-1 for the parts outside the CDR3, the full variable domain is DVKVTQSSRYLVKRTGEKVFLECVQDMDHENMFWYRQDPGLGLRLIYFSYDVKMKEKGDIPEGYSVSREKKERFSLILESASTNQTSMYLCASSLFPGNEQFFGPGTRLTVL.

This chain uses TRBV4-3 with TRBJ2-5; tentative D call: TRBD2 (7 bases). V lost 2 bases to trimming and J lost 5 bases, with 18 bases between them. This CDR3 has 16 residues. Germline CDR1 reads LGHNA; CDR2 reads YSLEER. Here the CDR3 reads CASSQTVGGGMETQYF. As DNA, the CDR3 is TGCGCCAGCAGCCAAACCGTAGGGGGGGGCATGGAGACCCAGTACTTC.

In this sample, this clone turned up a few times. The rearrangement uses TRBV7-9 and TRBJ1-5; D not resolved. The CDR3 has 14 amino acids. The V end was cut by 1 base, the J end by 3 bases, with 7 bases between. Germline V lookup: CDR1 SEHNR, CDR2 FQNEAQ (reference sequence). The CDR3 here is CASSLDTLNQPQHF. CDR3 DNA: TGTGCCAGCAGCTTAGACACCCTCAATCAGCCCCAGCATTTT.

This clone came up a few times. This rearrangement joins TRBV5-4 to TRBJ2-1, with 8 bases fitting TRBD2. J gave up 6 bases and V 0 bases, and 5 bases lay outside the gene matches. Germline V gene data show CDR1 as SGHNT and CDR2 as YYREEE (reference sequence). The CDR3 is made up of 15 amino acids. CDR3 DNA: TGTGCCAGCAGCTTGGATAGCGGGATGGGCAATGAGCAGTTCTTC. This gives the protein CASSLDSGMGNEQFF. Looking up the rest from reference TRBV5-4 and TRBJ2-1 gives the full variable domain: ETGVTQSPTHLIKTRGQQVTLRCSSQSGHNTVSWYQQALGQGPQFIFQYYREEENGRGNFPPRFSGLQFPNYSSELNVNALELDDSALYLCASSLDSGMGNEQFFGPGTRLTVL.

This chain joins TRBV5-6 and TRBJ2-3; the match to TRBD2 covers 8 bases. The CDR3 is 15 residues long. The ends lost 0 bases at V and 1 base at J; junction bases unmatched: 1. Germline V gene data show CDR1 as SGHDT and CDR2 as YYEEEE. CDR3 loop: CASSLERGRTDTQYF. In DNA form, the CDR3 reads TGTGCCAGCAGCTTGGAGCGGGGGCGCACAGATACGCAGTATTTT.

This clone was detected only a few times. V gene TRBV5-6 combines with J gene TRBJ2-7, with TRBD1 matching 11 bases. Germline V gives CDR1 SGHDT, CDR2 YYEEEE. With V trimmed by 3 bases and J by 2 bases, 7 bases remained unmatched. There are 16 residues in the CDR3. CDR3 DNA: TGTGCCAGCAGCTGGAGTACGGACAGGGGGCCCTACGAGCAGTACTTC. Translation gives CASSWSTDRGPYEQYF.

The rearrangement uses TRBV5-6 and TRBJ2-5; tentatively, D is TRBD1 (6 bases). This CDR3 region has 12 residues. V was pared by 5 bases and J by 2 bases, with 7 bases between. Germline CDR1 and CDR2: SGHDT and YYEEEE. The CDR3: CASRGQQETQYF. CDR3 nucleotide sequence: TGTGCCAGCAGAGGACAGCAAGAGACCCAGTACTTC.